This TCR beta chain was obtained from a study of control samples from healthy donors and cancer patients. Assay used: immunoSEQ multiplex PCR; TCRdb lists only in-frame clones, some missing. The top ten clones hold over 4.5% of a sample with approximately 150,000 clones, roughly 90% of them seen once. The CDR3 has 14 residues. The germline V gene encodes CDR1 SGHTA and CDR2 FQGNSA. The junction had 3 bases not matched to a gene; V was cut back by 6 bases and J by 2 bases. This TCR came from a young man in good health. The chain recombines TRBV7-2 with TRBJ2-7, with TRBD2 matching 11 bases. Sequencing was carried out using blood. The DNA of the CDR3 is TGTGCCAGCAGTCTAGCGGGGGGAACCTACGAGCAGTACTTC. It encodes CASSLAGGTYEQYF.